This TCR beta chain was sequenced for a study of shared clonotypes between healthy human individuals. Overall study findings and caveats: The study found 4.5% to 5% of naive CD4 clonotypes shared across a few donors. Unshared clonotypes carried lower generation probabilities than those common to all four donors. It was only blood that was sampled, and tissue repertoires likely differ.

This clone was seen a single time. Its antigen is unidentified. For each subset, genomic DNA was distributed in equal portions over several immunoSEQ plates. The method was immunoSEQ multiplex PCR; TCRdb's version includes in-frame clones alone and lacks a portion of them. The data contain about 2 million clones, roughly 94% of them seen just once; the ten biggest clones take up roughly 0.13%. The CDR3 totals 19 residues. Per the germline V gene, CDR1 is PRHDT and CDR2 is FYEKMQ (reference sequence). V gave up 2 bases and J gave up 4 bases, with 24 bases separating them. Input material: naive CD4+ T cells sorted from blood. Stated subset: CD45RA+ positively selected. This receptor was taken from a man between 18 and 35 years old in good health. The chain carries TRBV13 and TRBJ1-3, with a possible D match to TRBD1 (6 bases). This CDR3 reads CASSLIGPGQLDSGNTIYF. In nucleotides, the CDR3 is TGTGCCAGCAGCTTAATAGGCCCTGGACAGTTGGACTCCGGAAACACCATATATTTT.